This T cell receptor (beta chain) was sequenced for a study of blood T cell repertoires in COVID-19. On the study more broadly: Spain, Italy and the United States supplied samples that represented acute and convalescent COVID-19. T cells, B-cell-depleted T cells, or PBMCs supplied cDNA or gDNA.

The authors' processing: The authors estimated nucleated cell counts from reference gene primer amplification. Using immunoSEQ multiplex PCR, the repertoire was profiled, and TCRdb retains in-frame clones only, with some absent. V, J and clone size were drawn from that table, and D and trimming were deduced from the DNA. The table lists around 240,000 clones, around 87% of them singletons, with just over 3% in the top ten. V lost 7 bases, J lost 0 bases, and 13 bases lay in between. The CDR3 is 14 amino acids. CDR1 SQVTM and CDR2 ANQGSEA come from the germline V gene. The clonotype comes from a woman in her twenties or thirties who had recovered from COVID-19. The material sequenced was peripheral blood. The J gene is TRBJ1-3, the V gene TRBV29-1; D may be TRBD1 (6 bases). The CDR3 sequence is CSAWTASSGNTIYF. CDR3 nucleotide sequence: TGCAGCGCCTGGACAGCTAGCTCTGGAAACACCATATATTTT.